This note documents a single T cell receptor (beta chain) sequence. Its antigen remains unknown. The entry originates in a study of CD8+CD57+ T cells in acquired aplastic anemia. Study-wide context: Sorted CD4+ and CD8+ cells gave an average of roughly 3.5 ug of DNA.

V was trimmed by 3 bases and J by 4 bases, leaving 12 bases between them. The germline V gene encodes CDR1 LNHDA and CDR2 SQIVND (reference sequence). The CDR3 extends over 14 amino acids. Study conclusions and caveats: Twenty-nine was the count of CD8+ CDR3 sequences that patients shared with controls.

In patients chosen for sequencing, flow cytometry had shown CD8+CD57+ cell expansion. With no exception, the patients had severe acquired aplastic anemia. No patient had been given any therapy when blood was sampled. TCR beta VDJ and CDR3 were profiled, and genomic DNA was the template. TCRdb independently ran MiXCR on the reads; one entry per CDR3 protein. This sample yields about 150,000 distinct CDR3 sequences, of which 52% are seen a single time; roughly 12% belongs to the top ten. V gene TRBV19 combines with J gene TRBJ1-1; TRBD1 is a possible D gene (5 bases). Sequencing input: sorted CD4+, CD8+, or CD8+CD57+ T cells (not recorded which) from PBMCs. The source of this sequence is a human donor with aplastic anemia. The CDR3 region has the DNA TGTGCCAGTAGTATTTCAGGGAGGTTCACTGAAGCTTTCTTT. Its translation: CASSISGRFTEAFF.